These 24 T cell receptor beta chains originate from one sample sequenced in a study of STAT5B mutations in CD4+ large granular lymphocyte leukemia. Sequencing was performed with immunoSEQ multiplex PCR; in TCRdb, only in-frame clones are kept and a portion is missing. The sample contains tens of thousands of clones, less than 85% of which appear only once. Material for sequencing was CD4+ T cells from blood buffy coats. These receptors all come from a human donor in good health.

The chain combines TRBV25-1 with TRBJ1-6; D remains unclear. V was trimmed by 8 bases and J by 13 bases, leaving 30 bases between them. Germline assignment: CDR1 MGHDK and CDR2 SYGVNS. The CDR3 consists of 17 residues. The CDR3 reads CASAHGRSTDLVVPLHF. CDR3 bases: TGTGCCAGCGCACATGGTCGGTCAACCGATTTGGTGGTGCCCCTCCACTTT.

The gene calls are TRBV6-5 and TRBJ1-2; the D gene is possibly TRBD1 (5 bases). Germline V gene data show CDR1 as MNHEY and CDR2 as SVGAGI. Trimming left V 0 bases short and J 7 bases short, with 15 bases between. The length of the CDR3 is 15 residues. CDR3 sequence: CASSYSEPRDGGYTF. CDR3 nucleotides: TGTGCCAGCAGTTACTCGGAGCCCAGGGATGGTGGCTACACCTTC.

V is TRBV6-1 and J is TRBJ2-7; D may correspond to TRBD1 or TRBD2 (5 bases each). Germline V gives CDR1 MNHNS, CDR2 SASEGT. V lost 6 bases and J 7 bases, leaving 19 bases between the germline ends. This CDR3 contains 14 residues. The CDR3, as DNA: TGTGCCAGCAGCCAATCCGGGACCCCTAAGGAGCAGTACTTC. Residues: CASSQSGTPKEQYF.

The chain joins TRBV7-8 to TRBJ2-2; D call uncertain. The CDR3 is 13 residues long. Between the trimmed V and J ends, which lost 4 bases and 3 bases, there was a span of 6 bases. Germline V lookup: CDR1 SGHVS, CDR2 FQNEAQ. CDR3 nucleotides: TGTGCCAGCAGCTCCGTGCACACCGGGGAGCTGTTTTTT. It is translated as CASSSVHTGELFF.

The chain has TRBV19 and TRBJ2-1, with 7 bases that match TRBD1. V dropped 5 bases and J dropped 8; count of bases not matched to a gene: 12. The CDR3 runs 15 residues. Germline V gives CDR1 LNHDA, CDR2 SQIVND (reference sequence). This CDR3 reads CASSFFGQVGDEQFF. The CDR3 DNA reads TGTGCCAGTAGTTTTTTCGGACAGGTCGGGGATGAGCAGTTCTTC. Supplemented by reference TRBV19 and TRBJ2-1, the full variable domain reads DGGITQSPKYLFRKEGQNVTLSCEQNLNHDAMYWYRQDPGQGLRLIYYSQIVNDFQKGDIAEGYSVSREKKESFPLTVTSAQKNPTAFYLCASSFFGQVGDEQFFGPGTRLTVL.

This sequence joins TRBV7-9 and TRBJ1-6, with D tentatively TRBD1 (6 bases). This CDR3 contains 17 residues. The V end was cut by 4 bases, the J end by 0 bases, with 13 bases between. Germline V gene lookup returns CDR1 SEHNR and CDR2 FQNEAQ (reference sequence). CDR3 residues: CASSSPGDSSYNSPLHF. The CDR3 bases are TGTGCCAGCAGCTCTCCAGGGGATAGCTCCTATAATTCACCCCTCCACTTT.

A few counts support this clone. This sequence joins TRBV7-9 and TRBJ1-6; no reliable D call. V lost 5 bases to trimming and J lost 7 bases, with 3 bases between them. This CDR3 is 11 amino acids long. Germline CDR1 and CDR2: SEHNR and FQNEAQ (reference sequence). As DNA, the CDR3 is TGTGCCAGCAGCCGCAATTCACCCCTCCACTTT. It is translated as CASSRNSPLHF.

DNA of the CDR3: TGTGCCAGCAGCACCGGCCCTCAGGACTACGAGCAGTACTTC. This translates into CASSTGPQDYEQYF. The chain employs TRBV7-7 and TRBJ2-7; D not certain. This CDR3 contains 14 residues. CDR1 is SSHAT, CDR2 FNYEAQ, per germline (reference sequence). V was pared by 5 bases and J by 3 bases, with 14 bases between.

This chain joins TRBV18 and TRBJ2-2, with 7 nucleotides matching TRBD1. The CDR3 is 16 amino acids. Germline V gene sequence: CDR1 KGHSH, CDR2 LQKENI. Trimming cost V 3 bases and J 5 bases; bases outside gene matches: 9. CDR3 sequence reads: CASSPRQGRDTGELFF. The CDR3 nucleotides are TGTGCCAGCTCACCCCGACAGGGAAGAGATACCGGGGAGCTGTTTTTT.

The CDR3 coding sequence is TGTGCCAGCAGCTTCGAACCGGGACACCAATACGAGCAGTACTTC. Translation gives CASSFEPGHQYEQYF. This sequence joins TRBV7-6 and TRBJ2-7, with D perhaps matching TRBD1 (6 bases). The germline gives CDR1 SGHVS, CDR2 FNYEAQ. Trimming left V 3 bases short and J 4 bases short, with 16 bases between. The CDR3 consists of 15 residues.

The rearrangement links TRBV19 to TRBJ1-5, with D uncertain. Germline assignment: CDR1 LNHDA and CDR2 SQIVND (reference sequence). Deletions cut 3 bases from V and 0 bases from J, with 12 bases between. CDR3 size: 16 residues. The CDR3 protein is CASSIPADDSNQPQHF. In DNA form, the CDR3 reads TGTGCCAGTAGTATCCCAGCAGACGATAGCAATCAGCCCCAGCATTTT.

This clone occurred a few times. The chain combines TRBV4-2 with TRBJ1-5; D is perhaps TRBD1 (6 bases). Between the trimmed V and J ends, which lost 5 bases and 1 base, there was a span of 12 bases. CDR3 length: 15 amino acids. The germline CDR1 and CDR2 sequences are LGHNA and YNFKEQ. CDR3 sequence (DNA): TGTGCCAGCAGCGGGGGCGGGGGGAGCAATCAGCCCCAGCATTTT. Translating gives CASSGGGGSNQPQHF.

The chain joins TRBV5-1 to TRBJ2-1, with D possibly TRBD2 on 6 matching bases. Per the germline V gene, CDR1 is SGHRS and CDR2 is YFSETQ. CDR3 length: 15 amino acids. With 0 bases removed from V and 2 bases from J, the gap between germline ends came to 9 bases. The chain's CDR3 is CASSLDTGAYNEQFF. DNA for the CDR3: TGCGCCAGCAGCTTGGATACGGGAGCCTACAATGAGCAGTTCTTC.

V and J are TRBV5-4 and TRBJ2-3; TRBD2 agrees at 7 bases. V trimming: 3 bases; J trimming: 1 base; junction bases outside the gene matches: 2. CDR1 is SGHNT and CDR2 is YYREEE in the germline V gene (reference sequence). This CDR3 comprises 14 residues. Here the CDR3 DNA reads TGTGCCAGCAGCTCAACTAGCGGCACAGATACGCAGTATTTT. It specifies CASSSTSGTDTQYF.

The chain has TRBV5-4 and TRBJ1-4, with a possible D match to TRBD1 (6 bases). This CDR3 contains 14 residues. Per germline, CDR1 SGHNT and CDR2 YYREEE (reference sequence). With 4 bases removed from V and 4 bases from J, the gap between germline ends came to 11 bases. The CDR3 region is CASSPGQNNEKLFF. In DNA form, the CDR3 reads TGTGCCAGCAGCCCAGGACAGAATAATGAAAAACTGTTTTTT. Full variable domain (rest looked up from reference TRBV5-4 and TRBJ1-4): ETGVTQSPTHLIKTRGQQVTLRCSSQSGHNTVSWYQQALGQGPQFIFQYYREEENGRGNFPPRFSGLQFPNYSSELNVNALELDDSALYLCASSPGQNNEKLFFGSGTQLSVL.

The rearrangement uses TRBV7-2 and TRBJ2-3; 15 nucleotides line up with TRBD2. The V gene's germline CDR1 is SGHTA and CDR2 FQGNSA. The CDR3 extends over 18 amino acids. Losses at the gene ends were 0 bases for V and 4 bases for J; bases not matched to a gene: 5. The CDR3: CASSLARTSGGESDTQYF. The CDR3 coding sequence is TGTGCCAGCAGCTTAGCGCGGACTAGCGGGGGGGAGTCAGATACGCAGTATTTT.

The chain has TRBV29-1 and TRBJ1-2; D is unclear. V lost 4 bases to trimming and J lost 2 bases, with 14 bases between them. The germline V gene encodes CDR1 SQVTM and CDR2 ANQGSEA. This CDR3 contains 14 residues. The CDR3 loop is CSVATGPFNYGYTF. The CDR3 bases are TGCAGCGTTGCCACCGGGCCATTCAACTATGGCTACACCTTC.

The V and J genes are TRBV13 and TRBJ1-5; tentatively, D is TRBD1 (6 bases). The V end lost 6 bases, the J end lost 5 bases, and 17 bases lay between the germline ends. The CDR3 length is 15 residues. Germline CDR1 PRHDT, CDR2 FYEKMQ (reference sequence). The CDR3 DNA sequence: TGTGCCAGCAGTCAAAAACAGGGTTTGGATCAGCCCCAGCATTTT. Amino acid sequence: CASSQKQGLDQPQHF. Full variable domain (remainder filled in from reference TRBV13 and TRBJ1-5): AAGVIQSPRHLIKEKRETATLKCYPIPRHDTVYWYQQGPGQDPQFLISFYEKMQSDKGSIPDRFSAQQFSDYHSELNMSSLELGDSALYFCASSQKQGLDQPQHFGDGTRLSIL.

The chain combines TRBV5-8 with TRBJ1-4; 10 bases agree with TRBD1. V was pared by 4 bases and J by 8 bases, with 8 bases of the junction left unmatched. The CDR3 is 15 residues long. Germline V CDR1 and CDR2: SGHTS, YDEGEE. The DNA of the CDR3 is TGTGCCAGCAGCCGGACAGGGGGAAGGGGGGAAAAACTGTTTTTT. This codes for CASSRTGGRGEKLFF.

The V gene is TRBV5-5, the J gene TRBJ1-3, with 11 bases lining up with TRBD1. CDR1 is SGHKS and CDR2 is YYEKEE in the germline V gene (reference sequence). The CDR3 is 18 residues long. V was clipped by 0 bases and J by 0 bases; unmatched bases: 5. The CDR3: CASSLEDRGLSSGNTIYF. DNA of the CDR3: TGTGCCAGCAGCTTGGAGGACAGGGGGCTTTCCTCTGGAAACACCATATATTTT.

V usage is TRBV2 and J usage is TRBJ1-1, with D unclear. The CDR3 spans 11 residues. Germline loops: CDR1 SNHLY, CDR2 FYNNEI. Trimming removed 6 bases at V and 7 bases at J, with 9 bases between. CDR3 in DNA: TGTGCCAGCAGCCAAGCCGATGAAGCTTTCTTT. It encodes CASSQADEAFF.

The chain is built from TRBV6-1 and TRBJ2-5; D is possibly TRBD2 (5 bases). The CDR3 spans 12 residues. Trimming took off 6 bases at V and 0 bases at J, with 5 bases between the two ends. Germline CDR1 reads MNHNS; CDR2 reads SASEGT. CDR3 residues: CASSGDQETQYF. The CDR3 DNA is TGTGCCAGCAGCGGGGACCAAGAGACCCAGTACTTC.

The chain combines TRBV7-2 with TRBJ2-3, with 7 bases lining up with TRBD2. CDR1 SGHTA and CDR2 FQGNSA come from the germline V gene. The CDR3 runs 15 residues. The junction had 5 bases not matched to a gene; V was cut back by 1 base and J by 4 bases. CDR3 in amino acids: CASSLVVGRADTQYF. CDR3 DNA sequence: TGTGCCAGCAGCTTAGTGGTGGGGAGGGCAGATACGCAGTATTTT.

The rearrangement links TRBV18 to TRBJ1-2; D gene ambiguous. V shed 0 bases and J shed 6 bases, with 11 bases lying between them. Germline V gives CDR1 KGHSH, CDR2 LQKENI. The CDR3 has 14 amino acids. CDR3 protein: CASSPPSGHDGYTF. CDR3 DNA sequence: TGTGCCAGCTCACCACCGTCAGGTCATGATGGCTACACCTTC.